This TCR beta chain originates from a study of blood T cell repertoires in COVID-19. Across the whole study: The cDNA or gDNA used as material had been derived from T cells, B-cell-depleted T cells, or PBMCs.

Some clones are missing from TCRdb's copy, which holds only in-frame ones; the method was immunoSEQ multiplex PCR. The repertoire holds about 330,000 clones, about 87% seen once, with 5.3% in the top ten. The CDR3 contains 16 residues. In germline, CDR1 is KGHSH, CDR2 LQKENI. The J segment lost 6 bases and the V segment lost 5 bases, leaving 12 bases of the junction unmatched. The specimen sequenced was PBMCs or T cells enriched from blood (not recorded which). The rearrangement links TRBV18 to TRBJ1-5; 8 positions match TRBD1. The TCR originated in a woman in her 30s who had recovered from COVID-19. Written as DNA, the CDR3 is TGTGCCAGCTCAAGCTTGAACCAGGGGGCTGGTCAGCCCCAGCATTTT. This sequence encodes CASSSLNQGAGQPQHF. The full variable domain, in which reference TRBV18 and TRBJ1-5 provide the parts outside the CDR3, is NAGVMQNPRHLVRRRGQEARLRCSPMKGHSHVYWYRQLPEEGLKFMVYLQKENIIDESGMPKERFSAEFPKEGPSILRIQQVVRGDSAAYFCASSSLNQGAGQPQHFGDGTRLSIL.